This is a list of T cell receptor beta chains from one sample in a study. Via MiXCR, TCRdb re-called the RT-PCR reads, giving one row per CDR3 protein. Among about 680,000 distinct CDR3 sequences, approximately 15% were seen once, and the ten largest hold 3.6%. The sequencing input was memory CD4+ T cells from blood. The receptors stem from a female donor in good health, serving as a healthy control. Each CDR3 is given with its conserved first and last residue. A D gene is named only where the DNA matches it firmly. Some rows have no size entry. The others give once, few or many, or a class for an expanded clone.

v_gene	abundance	d_gene	j_gene	CDR3nt	CDR3aa
TRBV28	few	TRBD1	TRBJ2-5	TGTGCCAGCAGTCCCCGAGGGACAGGGAGGGAGACCCAGTACTTC	CASSPRGTGRETQYF
TRBV20-1	many	NA	TRBJ1-1	TGCAGTGCTAGGGTGAAGAAGGGCAGGGGTAGCACTGAAGCTTTCTTT	CSARVKKGRGSTEAFF
TRBV10-3	NA	TRBD2	TRBJ2-1	TGTGCCATCAGGAAGACGGGAGGGAACAATGAGCAGTTCTTC	CAIRKTGGNNEQFF
TRBV5-1	few	TRBD2	TRBJ2-7	TGCGCCAGCAGCTGGGAGCGGGGCGAGCAGTACTTC	CASSWERGEQYF
TRBV29-1	NA	TRBD2	TRBJ2-3	TGCAGCGTTGTAGTCGGGCTAGCGGGAGGAAGGGCCACAATTTCAGATACGCAGTATTTT	CSVVVGLAGGRATISDTQYF
TRBV10-3	many	NA	TRBJ2-5	TGTGCCATCAGTGAGTGGACAGACCAAGAGACCCAGTACTTC	CAISEWTDQETQYF
TRBV10-3	many	NA	TRBJ2-3	TGTGCCATCAAAGCGTCCCCAGATACGCAGTATTTT	CAIKASPDTQYF
TRBV20-1	few	NA	TRBJ2-3	TGCAGTGCTGAGGAGGGCATCACAGATACGCAGTATTTT	CSAEEGITDTQYF
TRBV12-3/TRBV12-4	many	TRBD1	TRBJ2-3	TGTGCCAGCAAAGGGACAGGGACAGATACGCAGTATTTT	CASKGTGTDTQYF
TRBV5-1	few	NA	TRBJ2-3	TGCGCCAGCAGCTTGGTTGGACTGTCTAGCACAGATACGCAGTATTTT	CASSLVGLSSTDTQYF
TRBV7-8	many	NA	TRBJ1-5	TGTGCCAGCAGCTTGGACCCGAATCAGCCCCAGCATTTT	CASSLDPNQPQHF
TRBV4-2	NA	NA	TRBJ2-2	TGTGCCAGCAGCCAAGAAGGCCTGCTGGCGAACACCGGGGAGCTGTTTTTT	CASSQEGLLANTGELFF
TRBV20-1	few	TRBD1	TRBJ2-1	TGCAGTGCAAACAAGGGGGCAGCGTTATACAATGAGCAGTTCTTC	CSANKGAALYNEQFF
TRBV9	NA	NA	TRBJ2-3	TGTGCCAGCAGCGTAGCTCAGGCAGATACGCAGTATTTT	CASSVAQADTQYF
TRBV30	NA	NA	TRBJ1-1	TGTGCCTGGAGTTCCTTTAGCCAGGCTTTCTTT	CAWSSFSQAFF
TRBV12-3/TRBV12-4	many	NA	TRBJ1-5	TGTGCCAGCAGTTTAGCCCCAGGGCCCCAGCATTTT	CASSLAPGPQHF
TRBV5-1	few	NA	TRBJ1-3	TGCGCCAGCAGCTTGGACAGGGTTAGGTCCGGAAACACCATATATTTT	CASSLDRVRSGNTIYF
TRBV29-1	NA	NA	TRBJ1-2	TGCAGCGTTGATCCAACGGCTGGCTACACCTTC	CSVDPTAGYTF
TRBV2	NA	NA	TRBJ2-1	TGTGCCAGCAGTGGTGACACACCCCTTTCTGAGCAGTTCTTC	CASSGDTPLSEQFF
TRBV5-1	many	NA	TRBJ1-2	TGCGCCAGCCGGCAAGGGGATCGCGGCTACACCTTC	CASRQGDRGYTF
TRBV15	many	NA	TRBJ1-1	TGTGCCACCAGCATGGACGGCGATGGGGCCACTGAAGCTTTCTTT	CATSMDGDGATEAFF
TRBV4-1	NA	TRBD1	TRBJ1-4	TGCGCCAGCAGCCCTGGGCGAAGGACAGGGGCTGAAAAACTGTTTTTT	CASSPGRRTGAEKLFF
TRBV5-1	many	NA	TRBJ2-5	TGCGCCAGCAGCATAAACAGGGTCGGGAGAGAGACCCAGTACTTC	CASSINRVGRETQYF
TRBV7-7	NA	NA	TRBJ2-3	TGTGCCAGCAGCTTAAGGGACAAAGTCACAGATACGCAGTATTTT	CASSLRDKVTDTQYF
TRBV6-5	few	NA	TRBJ2-7	TGTGCCAGCAGTTACTCGTCCGGGGGCTTAGGGGAGCAGTACTTC	CASSYSSGGLGEQYF
TRBV7-2	NA	NA	TRBJ1-6	TGTGCCAGCAGCCCCCGCTCGGGGAGTCTGTCACCCCTCCACTTT	CASSPRSGSLSPLHF
TRBV29-1	few	TRBD1	TRBJ2-2	TGCAGCGTTCCCGCCCGGACAGGGCGCGGGGAGCTGTTTTTT	CSVPARTGRGELFF
TRBV7-9	NA	NA	TRBJ2-7	TGTGCCAGCAGCTCGGACTCCGGTGGTTCCGAGCAGTACTTC	CASSSDSGGSEQYF
TRBV7-3	few	NA	TRBJ2-7	TGTGCCAGCAGCGACCGGGACGGTTACGAGCAGTACTTC	CASSDRDGYEQYF
TRBV5-6	NA	TRBD2	TRBJ2-2	TGTGCCAGCAGCTTCCTCGGACTAGCGGGGATAAACACCGGGGAGCTGTTTTTT	CASSFLGLAGINTGELFF
TRBV6-1	few	NA	TRBJ1-1	TGTGCCAGCAGTTACATCTCGGTCACGACCGAAGCTTTCTTT	CASSYISVTTEAFF
TRBV10-3	many	TRBD1	TRBJ1-1	TGTGCCATCAGTGAAGCGGGACAGGGGGCCACTGAAGCTTTCTTT	CAISEAGQGATEAFF
TRBV30	NA	TRBD1	TRBJ1-3	TGTGCCTGGAATCGGGACAGTGGAAACACCATATATTTT	CAWNRDSGNTIYF
TRBV5-1	many	TRBD2	TRBJ2-7	TGCGCCAGCCGACCCGGGACTAGCTCCTACGAGCAGTACTTC	CASRPGTSSYEQYF
TRBV3-1	NA	NA	TRBJ2-7	TGTGCCAGCAGCCCCACTAGAATCGGGGAGCAGTACTTC	CASSPTRIGEQYF
TRBV7-2	NA	TRBD1	TRBJ2-1	TGTGCCAGCAGCTTATCTTGGACAGGCTCCTACAATGAGCAGTTCTTC	CASSLSWTGSYNEQFF
TRBV11-2	few	TRBD2	TRBJ2-3	TGTGCCAGCAGCTTAACGAGCGGGAGGAATATAGGTACGCAGTATTTT	CASSLTSGRNIGTQYF
TRBV6-2/TRBV6-3	few	TRBD2	TRBJ2-7	TGTGCCAGCAGAAGCGGACTAGCCGGGTACGAGCAGTACTTC	CASRSGLAGYEQYF
TRBV7-2	NA	NA	TRBJ2-7	TGTGCCAGCAGCTCCCTAAATACCTACGAGCAGTACTTC	CASSSLNTYEQYF
TRBV6-4	NA	TRBD2	TRBJ2-1	TGTGCCAGCAGTTCTAGCGGGCTAGCGGGAGAGGAGCAGTTCTTC	CASSSSGLAGEEQFF
TRBV7-9	few	NA	TRBJ1-4	TGTGCCAGCAGCCCGGTGGAGGAAAAACTGTTTTTT	CASSPVEEKLFF